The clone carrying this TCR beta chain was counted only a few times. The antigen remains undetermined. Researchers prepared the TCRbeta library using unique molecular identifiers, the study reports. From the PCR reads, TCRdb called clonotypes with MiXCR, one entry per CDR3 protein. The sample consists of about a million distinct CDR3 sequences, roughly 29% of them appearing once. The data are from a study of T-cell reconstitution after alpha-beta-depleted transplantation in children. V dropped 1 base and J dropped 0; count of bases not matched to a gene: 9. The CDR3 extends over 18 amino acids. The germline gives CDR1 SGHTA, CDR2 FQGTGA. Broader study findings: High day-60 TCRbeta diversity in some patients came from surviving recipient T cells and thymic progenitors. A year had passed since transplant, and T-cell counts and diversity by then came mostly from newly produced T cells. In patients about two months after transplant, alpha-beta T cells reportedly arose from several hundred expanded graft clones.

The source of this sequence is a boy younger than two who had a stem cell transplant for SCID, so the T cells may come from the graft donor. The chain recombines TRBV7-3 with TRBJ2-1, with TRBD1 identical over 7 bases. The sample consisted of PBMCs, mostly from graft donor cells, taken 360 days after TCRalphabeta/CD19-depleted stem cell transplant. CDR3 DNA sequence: TGTGCCAGCAGCTTAAAAGGCAGGGGGAAAAGCTCCTACAATGAGCAGTTCTTC. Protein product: CASSLKGRGKSSYNEQFF.